The 4 T cell receptor beta chains reported below all come from one sample, sequenced in a study of metastatic and nonmetastatic thyroid tumors. Using MiXCR, TCRdb re-called clones from the PCR reads. The sample lists over 30,000 clones, about 15% occurring once. None of the patients had undergone any treatment ahead of thyroid surgery. Sequenced: blood. Receptors were obtained from a male donor with papillary thyroid cancer or a benign thyroid nodule (not recorded which). Some clones in this sample may be carry-over from other donors' samples.

In its sample, this clone was seen many times. The rearrangement links TRBV5-1 to TRBJ2-3; 8 bases match TRBD1. Germline trimming cut 4 bases from V and 3 bases from J; bases unmatched to any gene: 4. CDR3 length equals 14 residues. The germline CDR1 and CDR2 sequences are SGHRS and YFSETQ. The CDR3 loop reads CASSKGQETDTQYF. The CDR3 DNA sequence: TGCGCCAGCAGCAAGGGACAGGAAACAGATACGCAGTATTTT.

Judged by abundance, this clone is medium-sized. V is TRBV6-1 and J is TRBJ2-6; 9 nucleotides align to TRBD2. CDR3 length: 18 residues. From germline, CDR1 is MNHNS and CDR2 SASEGT. V shed 2 bases and J 4 bases; nucleotides not matched to a gene: 9. In DNA, the CDR3 is TGTGCCAGCAGTGAAAGGTGGCGGGAGGGCTCCGGGGCCAACGTCCTGACTTTC. It yields the protein CASSERWREGSGANVLTF.

As regards this clone: Other DNA sequences in this sample translate to the same CDR3. This sequence joins TRBV12-3 or TRBV12-4 and TRBJ2-2, with 13 positions matching TRBD2. This CDR3 spans 19 amino acids. CDR3 sequence reads: CAGSLAGTSGTPGPGELFF. The DNA of the CDR3 is TGTGCAGGCAGTTTAGCGGGGACTAGCGGGACCCCGGGTCCCGGGGAGCTGTTTTTT.

At least ten counts were recorded for this clone. This chain links TRBV3-1 with TRBJ2-1; 10 positions match TRBD2. V shed 3 bases and J 6 bases; nucleotides not matched to a gene: 2. The CDR3 sequence is 14 residues long. Germline V gives CDR1 LGHDT, CDR2 YNNKEL (reference sequence). CDR3 DNA sequence: TGTGCCAGCAGCCACGGGACTAGCGCCAATGAGCAGTTCTTC. Its protein product is CASSHGTSANEQFF.